The 13 T cell receptor beta chains given below trace back to one sample, sequenced in a study of cytomegalovirus exposure and HLA in healthy donors. Amplification used 60 Vbeta primers and 13 Jbeta primers. The table came from immunoSEQ multiplex PCR; TCRdb's copy has only in-frame clones and leaves some out. The data show approximately 200,000 clones, roughly 81% seen once. Sequenced sample: PBMCs. These receptors all stem from a woman in her twenties or thirties in good health and CMV-seropositive.

This clone came up a few times. The chain carries TRBV27 and TRBJ1-3; no reliable D call. This CDR3 region has 13 residues. With 6 bases removed from V and 0 bases from J, the gap between germline ends came to 6 bases. Germline assignment: CDR1 MNHEY and CDR2 SMNVEV (reference sequence). The CDR3 spells CASRPVSGNTIYF. The CDR3 nucleotides read TGTGCCAGCAGGCCAGTCTCTGGAAACACCATATATTTT.

This chain connects TRBV28 to TRBJ1-2; maybe TRBD1 (6 bases). V was trimmed by 3 bases and J by 6 bases, leaving 11 bases between them. CDR3 size: 13 residues. The germline CDR1 and CDR2 sequences are MDHEN and SYDVKM. CDR3 DNA: TGTGCCAGCAGTTTTACAGGGCAGGATGGCTACACCTTC. Translation: CASSFTGQDGYTF.

The chain recombines TRBV18 with TRBJ1-2; perhaps TRBD1 as D (6 bases). V was cut by 4 bases and J by 4 bases, with 16 bases left in between. The CDR3 length is 15 residues. The germline V gene has CDR1 KGHSH and CDR2 LQKENI. CDR3 loop: CASSLPAQGGYGYTF. The CDR3 coding sequence is TGTGCCAGCTCACTGCCGGCACAGGGTGGCTATGGCTACACCTTC. The entire variable domain, with the rest obtained from reference TRBV18 and TRBJ1-2, is as follows: NAGVMQNPRHLVRRRGQEARLRCSPMKGHSHVYWYRQLPEEGLKFMVYLQKENIIDESGMPKERFSAEFPKEGPSILRIQQVVRGDSAAYFCASSLPAQGGYGYTFGSGTRLTVV.

V and J are TRBV13 and TRBJ2-1, with a possible D match to TRBD1 (6 bases). This CDR3 is built from 14 residues. The germline CDR1 and CDR2 sequences are PRHDT and FYEKMQ (reference sequence). Trimming took 4 bases from V and 7 from J, leaving 14 bases between them. The CDR3 DNA follows: TGTGCCAGCAGCTGGATCCTAGGGGGTAATGAGCAGTTCTTC. Translating gives CASSWILGGNEQFF.

The rearrangement links TRBV29-1 to TRBJ2-6; D possibly corresponds to TRBD2 (5 bases). This CDR3 contains 14 residues. Per the germline V gene, CDR1 is SQVTM and CDR2 is ANQGSEA. Trimming removed 4 bases from V and 2 bases from J, with 9 bases in between. This CDR3 reads CSVVLGAGANVLTF. The CDR3 DNA is TGCAGCGTTGTTCTGGGAGCTGGGGCCAACGTCCTGACTTTC.

The rearrangement links TRBV28 to TRBJ2-7, with unresolved D. Germline CDR1 reads MDHEN; CDR2 reads SYDVKM. There are 13 residues in the CDR3. V dropped 4 bases and J dropped 2 bases, with 9 bases sitting between them. The CDR3 DNA is TGTGCCAGCAGTTCCACCGAGACCTACGAGCAGTACTTC. Amino acid sequence: CASSSTETYEQYF.

The chain employs TRBV5-8 and TRBJ2-2; a possible D gene is TRBD1 (6 bases). This CDR3 spans 15 amino acids. The germline CDR1 and CDR2 sequences are SGHTS and YDEGEE. The germline V and J ends were trimmed by 4 bases and 0 bases, with 10 bases remaining between them. In nucleotides, the CDR3 is TGTGCCAGCAGCAGGGGGACGGCGAACACCGGGGAGCTGTTTTTT. Translation gives CASSRGTANTGELFF. The whole variable domain, remainder taken from reference TRBV5-8 and TRBJ2-2, is EAGVTQSPTHLIKTRGQQATLRCSPISGHTSVYWYQQALGLGLQFLLWYDEGEERNRGNFPPRFSGRQFPNYSSELNVNALELEDSALYLCASSRGTANTGELFFGEGSRLTVL.

This chain connects TRBV19 to TRBJ2-7; the D gene is possibly TRBD1 (6 bases). CDR3 length: 13 amino acids. The ends were cut back, 3 bases at V and 10 bases at J, with 16 bases in the middle. Per germline, CDR1 LNHDA and CDR2 SQIVND (reference sequence). The CDR3 reads CASSIQGHLLQYF. CDR3 nucleotide sequence: TGTGCCAGTAGTATTCAGGGACACCTGTTACAGTACTTC.

This clone was detected once. CDR3 amino acids: CASSWTSGYEQYF. CDR3 bases: TGTGCCAGCAGTTGGACTAGCGGCTACGAGCAGTACTTC. V gene TRBV28 combines with J gene TRBJ2-7; 10 bases are shared with TRBD2. CDR1 is MDHEN and CDR2 is SYDVKM in the germline V gene. The V segment lost 4 bases and the J segment 3 bases; nucleotides outside the gene matches: 0. CDR3 length: 13 residues.

The chain links TRBV19 to TRBJ1-1; D not resolved. The CDR3 contains 13 residues. V was shortened by 3 bases and J by 0 bases, with 5 bases between the two germline ends. CDR1 is LNHDA, CDR2 SQIVND, per germline (reference sequence). The CDR3 DNA is TGTGCCAGTAGTATTTATTTGAACACTGAAGCTTTCTTT. It yields the protein CASSIYLNTEAFF.

This sequence joins TRBV7-9 and TRBJ1-2, with TRBD1 identical over 7 bases. The CDR3 extends over 13 amino acids. From germline, CDR1 is SEHNR and CDR2 FQNEAQ (reference sequence). After removal of 6 bases from V and 6 bases from J, the junction contained 7 bases not matched to a gene. The DNA for the CDR3 is TGTGCCAGCAGTTATGGACAGGACCATGGCTACACCTTC. Translation: CASSYGQDHGYTF.

The rearrangement uses TRBV6-4 and TRBJ1-5; TRBD1 aligns across 7 bases. With V trimmed by 4 bases and J by 7 bases, 4 bases remained unmatched. There are 13 residues in the CDR3. Germline V gives CDR1 MRHNA, CDR2 SNTAGT. CDR3 amino acids: CASSGTGDQPQHF. CDR3 DNA: TGTGCCAGCAGTGGAACAGGGGACCAGCCCCAGCATTTT.

Comments on this clone: One end of the junction is discordant with germline, which a read error may explain. This chain joins TRBV27 and TRBJ2-7; a weak D match, TRBD1 (6 bases). Germline CDR1 is MNHEY and CDR2 is SMNVEV (reference sequence). The CDR3 runs to 13 residues. CDR3 bases: TGTGCCGGCAGTTTAGGACAGACCTACGAGCAGTACTTC. Its translation: CAGSLGQTYEQYF.